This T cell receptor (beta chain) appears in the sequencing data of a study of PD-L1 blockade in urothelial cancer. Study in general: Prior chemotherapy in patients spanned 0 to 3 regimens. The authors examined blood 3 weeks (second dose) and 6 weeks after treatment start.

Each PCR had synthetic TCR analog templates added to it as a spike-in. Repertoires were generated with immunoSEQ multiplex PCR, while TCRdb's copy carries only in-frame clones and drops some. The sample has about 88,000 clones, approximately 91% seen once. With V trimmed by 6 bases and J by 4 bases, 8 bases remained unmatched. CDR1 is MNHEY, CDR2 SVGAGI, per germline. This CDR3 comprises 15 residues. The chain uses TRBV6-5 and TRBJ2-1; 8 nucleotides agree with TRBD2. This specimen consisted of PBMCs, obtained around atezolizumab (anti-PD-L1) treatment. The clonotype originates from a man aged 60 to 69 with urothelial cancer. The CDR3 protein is CASSLLAATYNEQFF. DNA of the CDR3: TGTGCCAGCAGCTTACTAGCGGCCACATACAATGAGCAGTTCTTC.